Detailed here is one T cell receptor beta chain. Its target is unknown. Each subset's genomic DNA was shared equally among a number of immunoSEQ plates. Method: immunoSEQ multiplex PCR; TCRdb's copy keeps in-frame clones and lacks some. Of 2 million to 2.5 million clones in the sample, approximately 94% are singletons; the top ten hold around 1.7%. Naive CD8 cells lacked CD45RO, underwent positive selection for CCR7 and left out terminally differentiated effector memory CD45RA+ cells. Healthy and HIV-negative, the adult donors had no recent acute infections or vaccinations. V was clipped by 0 bases and J by 8 bases; unmatched bases: 4. This CDR3 has 15 amino acids. Germline CDR1 reads LNHNV; CDR2 reads YYDKDF (reference sequence). This sample is drawn from a study of shared clonotypes between healthy human individuals. Study-wide points: Among non-shared clonotypes, generation probabilities were lower than among those shared by all four donors.

The sample comprised naive CD8+ T cells from PBMCs. This clonotype was obtained from a man aged 18-30 years in good health. Some clones in this sample may be carry-over from other donors' samples. The rearrangement uses TRBV15 and TRBJ2-1, with TRBD2 identical over 10 bases. CDR3 residues: CATSRELAGNDEQFF. DNA for the CDR3: TGTGCCACCAGCAGAGAACTAGCGGGAAACGATGAGCAGTTCTTC.